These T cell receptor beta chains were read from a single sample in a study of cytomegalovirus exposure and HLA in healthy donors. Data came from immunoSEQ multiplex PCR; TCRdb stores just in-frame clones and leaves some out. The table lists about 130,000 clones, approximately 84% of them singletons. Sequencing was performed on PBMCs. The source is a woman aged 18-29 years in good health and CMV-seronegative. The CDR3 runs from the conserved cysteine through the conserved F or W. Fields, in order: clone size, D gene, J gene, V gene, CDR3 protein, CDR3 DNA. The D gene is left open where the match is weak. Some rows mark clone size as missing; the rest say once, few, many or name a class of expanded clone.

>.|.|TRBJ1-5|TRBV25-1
CASSVDFRNSNQPQHF
TGTGCCAGCAGCGTGGACTTTCGAAATAGCAATCAGCCCCAGCATTTT
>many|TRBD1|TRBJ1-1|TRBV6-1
CASSGQGVNTEAFF
TGTGCCAGCAGCGGACAGGGGGTGAACACTGAAGCTTTCTTT
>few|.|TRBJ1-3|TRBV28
CASSVSGNTIYF
TGTGCCAGCAGCGTCTCTGGAAACACCATATATTTT
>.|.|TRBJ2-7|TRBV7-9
CASSVSGLSRPAEQYF
TGTGCCAGCAGCGTATCGGGACTGTCTAGGCCAGCCGAGCAGTACTTC
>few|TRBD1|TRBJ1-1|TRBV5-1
CASSIGFPLTGGENTEAFF
TGCGCCAGCAGTATTGGTTTCCCCCTGACAGGGGGGGAGAACACTGAAGCTTTCTTT
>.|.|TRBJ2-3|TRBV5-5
CASSTGDFTDTQYF
TGTGCCAGCAGCACTGGGGACTTCACAGATACGCAGTATTTT
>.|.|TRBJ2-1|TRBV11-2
CASRGGLLSYNEQFF
TGTGCCAGCAGGGGGGGACTCCTCTCCTACAATGAGCAGTTCTTC
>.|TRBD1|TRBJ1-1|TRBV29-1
CSVGQGPGTEAFF
TGCAGCGTCGGACAGGGTCCGGGCACTGAAGCTTTCTTT
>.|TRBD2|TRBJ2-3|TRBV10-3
CAIKAGTSTDTQYF
TGTGCCATCAAAGCGGGGACTAGCACAGATACGCAGTATTTT
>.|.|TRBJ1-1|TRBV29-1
CSVEGRGRNTEAFF
TGCAGCGTTGAGGGGAGGGGCAGGAACACTGAAGCTTTCTTT
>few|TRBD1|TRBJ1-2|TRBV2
CASSEPSRGNGYTF
TGTGCCAGCAGTGAACCCTCCAGGGGGAATGGCTACACCTTC
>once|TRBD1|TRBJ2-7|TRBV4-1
CASSQVGTVYEQYF
TGCGCCAGCAGCCAAGTAGGGACAGTCTACGAGCAGTACTTC
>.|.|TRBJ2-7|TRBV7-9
CASSLGPGGGGISYEQYF
TGTGCCAGCAGCTTAGGCCCTGGAGGGGGGGGAATTTCCTACGAGCAGTACTTC
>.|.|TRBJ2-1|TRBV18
CASSEESGNNEQFF
TGTGCCAGCTCAGAAGAATCTGGCAACAATGAGCAGTTCTTC
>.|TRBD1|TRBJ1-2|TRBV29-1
CSVVTPGQGTFFYGYTF
TGCAGCGTTGTAACGCCGGGACAGGGGACTTTTTTCTATGGCTACACCTTC
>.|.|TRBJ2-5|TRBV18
CASSPVWGVPSGKETQYF
TGTGCCAGCTCACCAGTCTGGGGGGTACCATCGGGGAAAGAGACCCAGTACTTC
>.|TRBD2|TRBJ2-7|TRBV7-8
CASSLGTSASSYEQYF
TGTGCCAGCAGCTTAGGAACTAGCGCGAGCTCCTACGAGCAGTACTTC
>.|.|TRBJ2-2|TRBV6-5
CASSYPRQPRTGELFF
TGTGCCAGCAGTTACCCGCGGCAGCCGAGGACCGGGGAGCTGTTTTTT
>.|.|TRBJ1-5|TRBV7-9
CASSFSQSNQPQHF
TGTGCCAGCAGCTTTAGCCAAAGCAATCAGCCCCAGCATTTT
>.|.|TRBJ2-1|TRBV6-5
CASTGEGNEQFF
TGTGCCAGCACCGGCGAGGGAAATGAGCAGTTCTTC
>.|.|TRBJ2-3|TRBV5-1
CASSLAGDGADTQYF
TGCGCCAGCAGCTTGGCGGGAGATGGTGCAGATACGCAGTATTTT
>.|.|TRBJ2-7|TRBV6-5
CASSSPGVGEQYF
TGTGCCAGCAGTTCCCCCGGGGTGGGAGAGCAGTACTTC
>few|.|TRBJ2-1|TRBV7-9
CASSHTSGKFF
TGTGCCAGCAGCCACACCTCAGGGAAGTTCTTC
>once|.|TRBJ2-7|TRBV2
CASTPGFITYEQYF
TGTGCCAGCACTCCGGGGTTTATTACCTACGAGCAGTACTTC
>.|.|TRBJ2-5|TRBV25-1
CASSEQLMETQYF
TGTGCCAGCAGTGAGCAGTTGATGGAGACCCAGTACTTC
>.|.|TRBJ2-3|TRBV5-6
CASSNPPSTDTQYF
TGTGCCAGCAGCAACCCTCCTAGTACAGATACGCAGTATTTT
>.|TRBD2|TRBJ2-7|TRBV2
CASSEASGQSYEQYF
TGTGCCAGCAGTGAAGCTAGCGGGCAATCCTACGAGCAGTACTTC
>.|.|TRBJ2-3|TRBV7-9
CASTGRDTQYF
TGTGCCAGTACCGGTCGCGATACGCAGTATTTT
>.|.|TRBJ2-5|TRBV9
CASSARGAPQETQYF
TGTGCCAGCAGCGCACGGGGGGCCCCCCAAGAGACCCAGTACTTC
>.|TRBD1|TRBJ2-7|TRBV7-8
CASSQFPGQNYYEQYF
TGTGCCAGCAGCCAATTCCCGGGACAGAATTACTACGAGCAGTACTTC
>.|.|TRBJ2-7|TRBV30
CAWRNGVSSYEQYF
TGTGCCTGGAGAAACGGGGTATCATCCTACGAGCAGTACTTC
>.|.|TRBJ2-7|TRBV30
CAWSVQGSYEQYF
TGTGCCTGGAGTGTACAGGGATCCTACGAGCAGTACTTC
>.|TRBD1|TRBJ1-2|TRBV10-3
CAITPTGGQVGYTF
TGTGCCATCACTCCCACAGGGGGCCAGGTGGGCTACACCTTC
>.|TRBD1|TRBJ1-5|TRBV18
CASSPDRSVRGAQHF
TGTGCCAGCTCACCTGACCGTTCAGTCAGGGGGGCCCAGCATTTT
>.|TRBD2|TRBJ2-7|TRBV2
CASSKDPLAGESEQYF
TGTGCCAGCAGTAAGGACCCACTAGCGGGAGAGAGCGAGCAGTACTTC
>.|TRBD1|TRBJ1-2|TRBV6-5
CASSYVGQGSGYTF
TGTGCCAGCAGTTACGTCGGACAGGGCTCTGGCTACACCTTC